This T cell receptor (beta chain) was sequenced during a study of read filtering for tumor transcriptome and immune sequencing. Study context: Whole-transcriptome libraries were prepared after DNase treatment. The study, taken as a whole, reports: About four fifths of IR-seq clonotypes had a single read, yet these held around 3.3% of reads.

V lost 4 bases, J lost 5 bases, and 8 bases lay in between. Germline assignment: CDR1 MNHNS and CDR2 SASEGT. The CDR3 length is 12 residues. At least ten counts were recorded for this clonotype. Its antigen is as yet unknown. Molecular barcoded adaptors covering alpha/delta and beta/gamma chains were used on approximately 440 ng RNA. TCRdb reprocessed the reads with MiXCR, giving one entry per CDR3 protein. The table records roughly 130,000 distinct CDR3 sequences, 13% of them present only once. The sequencing input was a population of CD138-negative cells sorted from bone marrow. The TCR sequence derives from a donor at least 40 years old with multiple myeloma. J is TRBJ2-5 and V is TRBV6-1; D remains ambiguous. The DNA for the CDR3 is TGTGCCAGCAGTGGGGGTAGCGAGACCCAGTACTTC. Translation: CASSGGSETQYF.